These 27 T cell receptor beta chains share one sample of origin, sequenced in a study of control samples from healthy donors and cancer patients. The table came from immunoSEQ multiplex PCR; TCRdb's copy has only in-frame clones and leaves some out. The data contain around 94,000 clones, 90% of them singletons. The sample was blood. Receptors originate from a woman aged 18-29 years in good health.

The rearrangement links TRBV5-6 to TRBJ1-1, with D possibly TRBD1 on 5 matching bases. V was trimmed by 0 bases and J by 0 bases, leaving 12 bases between them. In germline, CDR1 is SGHDT, CDR2 YYEEEE. This CDR3 is built from 16 residues. CDR3 loop: CASSLDRAGMNTEAFF. Written as DNA, the CDR3 is TGTGCCAGCAGCTTGGATAGGGCAGGGATGAACACTGAAGCTTTCTTT.

This chain joins TRBV5-5 and TRBJ2-5; D ambiguous. There are 16 residues in the CDR3. Germline CDR1 reads SGHKS; CDR2 reads YYEKEE (reference sequence). The germline V and J ends were trimmed by 2 bases and 5 bases, with 19 bases remaining between them. The CDR3 is CASSFGLSWAGETQYF. The CDR3 DNA is TGTGCCAGCAGCTTCGGATTATCTTGGGCCGGGGAGACCCAGTACTTC.

V and J are TRBV15 and TRBJ1-1; 8 bases line up with TRBD1. Germline V gives CDR1 LNHNV, CDR2 YYDKDF (reference sequence). This CDR3 comprises 14 residues. The J segment lost 7 bases and the V segment lost 0 bases, leaving 4 bases of the junction unmatched. The CDR3 DNA reads as TGTGCCACCAGCAGAGATACAGGGGGGGATGAAGCTTTCTTT. Its protein product is CATSRDTGGDEAFF.

V is TRBV6-5 and J is TRBJ1-5, with D possibly being TRBD1 (5 bases). V lost 8 bases, J lost 7 bases, and 15 bases lay in between. There are 13 residues in the CDR3. Germline loops: CDR1 MNHEY, CDR2 SVGAGI. The chain's CDR3 is CASGGTVFQPQHF. The CDR3 DNA is TGTGCCAGCGGGGGAACAGTATTCCAGCCCCAGCATTTT.

V is TRBV5-6 and J is TRBJ2-2; 9 positions match TRBD2. The germline CDR1 and CDR2 sequences are SGHDT and YYEEEE. The J segment lost 4 bases and the V segment lost 4 bases, leaving 5 bases of the junction unmatched. The CDR3 covers 15 residues. CDR3 residues: CASSGGGASTGELFF. CDR3 nucleotide sequence: TGTGCCAGCAGCGGCGGGGGGGCGTCCACCGGGGAGCTGTTTTTT. Full variable domain (rest looked up from reference TRBV5-6 and TRBJ2-2): DAGVTQSPTHLIKTRGQQVTLRCSPKSGHDTVSWYQQALGQGPQFIFQYYEEEERQRGNFPDRFSGHQFPNYSSELNVNALLLGDSALYLCASSGGGASTGELFFGEGSRLTVL.

Judged by abundance, this clone is medium-sized. The genes are TRBV19 and TRBJ1-1; D is ambiguous. CDR1 and CDR2 from the germline V gene are LNHDA and SQIVND (reference sequence). There are 13 residues in the CDR3. V dropped 6 bases and J dropped 1 base, with 9 bases sitting between them. The CDR3 loop is CASSWAGNTEAFF. CDR3 nucleotide sequence: TGTGCCAGTAGCTGGGCGGGGAACACTGAAGCTTTCTTT.

The rearrangement joins TRBV5-6 to TRBJ2-1; D call uncertain. The V gene's germline CDR1 is SGHDT and CDR2 YYEEEE. V lost 3 bases, J lost 8 bases, and 12 bases lay in between. The CDR3 loop spans 13 amino acids. The CDR3 here is CASSSEKVDEQFF. Written as DNA, the CDR3 is TGTGCCAGCAGCTCGGAAAAAGTCGATGAGCAGTTCTTC.

This chain connects TRBV27 to TRBJ1-1; D is perhaps TRBD1 (5 bases). The CDR3 contains 14 residues. Germline V gives CDR1 MNHEY, CDR2 SMNVEV (reference sequence). Trimming shortened V by 4 bases and J by 0 bases, and 9 bases separated the two germline ends. This CDR3 reads CASSSGLLNTEAFF. As DNA, the CDR3 is TGTGCCAGCAGTTCGGGACTTTTGAACACTGAAGCTTTCTTT.

This clone has only a few counts. This chain joins TRBV25-1 and TRBJ1-2; D remains ambiguous. There are 12 residues in the CDR3. Germline CDR1 is MGHDK and CDR2 is SYGVNS. The V end lost 6 bases, the J end lost 4 bases, and 9 bases lay between the germline ends. Here the CDR3 reads CASRRESYGYTF. As DNA, the CDR3 is TGTGCCAGCAGAAGGGAAAGCTATGGCTACACCTTC.

The rearrangement links TRBV12-3 or TRBV12-4 to TRBJ2-7, with D perhaps matching TRBD2 (6 bases). The V end lost 7 bases, the J end lost 3 bases, and 13 bases lay between the germline ends. This CDR3 is built from 13 residues. The CDR3 nucleotides are TGTGCCAGCACCCCGTCGGGGGTCTACGAGCAGTACTTC. Translation gives CASTPSGVYEQYF.

This chain joins TRBV19 and TRBJ1-2; 7 bases line up with TRBD1. Trimming took 3 bases from V and 6 from J; bases not matched to a gene: 7. Per the germline V gene, CDR1 is LNHDA and CDR2 is SQIVND (reference sequence). This CDR3 is built from 14 residues. CDR3 coding DNA: TGTGCCAGTAGTATGAGTACCAGGGGGAATGGCTACACCTTC. The encoded protein is CASSMSTRGNGYTF.

V usage is TRBV6-6 and J usage is TRBJ1-5; no firm D call. The length of the CDR3 is 14 residues. V lost 8 bases and J lost 0, with 11 bases in between. Germline lookup yields CDR1 MNHNY and CDR2 SVGAGI (reference sequence). CDR3: CASFTPDSNQPQHF. CDR3 nucleotides: TGTGCCAGCTTCACCCCCGATAGCAATCAGCCCCAGCATTTT.

V gene TRBV11-3 combines with J gene TRBJ2-3; 7 bases line up with TRBD2. The junction had 9 bases not matched to a gene; V was cut back by 3 bases and J by 9 bases. CDR3 length equals 14 residues. The germline V gene has CDR1 SGHNT and CDR2 YENEEA. As DNA, the CDR3 is TGTGCCAGCAGCTTTGGCGGGGGAGGAGACACGCAGTATTTT. Encoded protein: CASSFGGGGDTQYF.

The rearrangement links TRBV5-1 to TRBJ2-2; D perhaps matches TRBD1 (5 bases). Germline V gene sequence: CDR1 SGHRS, CDR2 YFSETQ. This CDR3 is built from 12 residues. V shed 5 bases and J shed 5 bases, with 7 bases lying between them. CDR3 loop: CASRGDTGELFF. CDR3 bases: TGCGCCAGCAGAGGGGATACCGGGGAGCTGTTTTTT.

This rearrangement joins TRBV27 to TRBJ2-5; 8 nucleotides match TRBD2. This CDR3 contains 15 residues. Germline V lookup: CDR1 MNHEY, CDR2 SMNVEV (reference sequence). V dropped 6 bases and J dropped 4; count of bases not matched to a gene: 10. CDR3 bases: TGTGCCAGCAGCTGGGGCGGGGGGTTCATAGAGACCCAGTACTTC. This gives the protein CASSWGGGFIETQYF.

The rearrangement joins TRBV7-6 to TRBJ1-3, with 8 bases identical to TRBD1. Germline V CDR1 and CDR2: SGHVS, FNYEAQ. J lost 2 bases, V lost 5 bases, and 8 bases had no gene match. The CDR3 is 16 residues long. Here the CDR3 DNA reads TGTGCCAGCAGCCCAGGGGGCGGTTACACTGGAAACACCATATATTTT. It is translated as CASSPGGGYTGNTIYF.

This clone has a single count. This chain joins TRBV6-5 and TRBJ2-7; 12 nucleotides align to TRBD2. V gave up 7 bases and J gave up 3 bases; unmatched junction bases: 4. Germline CDR1 is MNHEY and CDR2 is SVGAGI. This CDR3 spans 14 amino acids. The CDR3 DNA reads TGTGCCAGCACCCTGACTAGCGGGGGCTACGAGCAGTACTTC. It codes for CASTLTSGGYEQYF.

This sequence joins TRBV7-6 and TRBJ2-7; tentative D call: TRBD2 (7 bases). CDR1 and CDR2 (germline): SGHVS, FNYEAQ. CDR3 length equals 14 residues. V was clipped by 0 bases and J by 6 bases, with 12 bases between them. The CDR3, as DNA: TGTGCCAGCAGCTTAGCTTTAAGGGGGGGCGAGCAGTACTTC. Its protein product is CASSLALRGGEQYF.

The table lists this clone with a count of one. V and J are TRBV6-1 and TRBJ2-5; TRBD1 agrees at 8 bases. After removal of 4 bases from V and 5 bases from J, the junction contained 18 bases not matched to a gene. CDR3 length equals 18 residues. Germline lookup yields CDR1 MNHNS and CDR2 SASEGT. The CDR3 bases are TGTGCCAGCAGTGGGGGGAACTCGGGACAGGTTTTGGGGGAGACCCAGTACTTC. This encodes CASSGGNSGQVLGETQYF.

The chain is built from TRBV4-1 and TRBJ2-5, with D possibly TRBD1 on 5 matching bases. The CDR3 contains 13 residues. Germline assignment: CDR1 MGHRA and CDR2 YSYEKL. V gave up 2 bases and J gave up 3 bases, with 7 bases separating them. Here the CDR3 DNA reads TGCGCCAGCAGCCAAAACAGGAAAGAGACCCAGTACTTC. It specifies CASSQNRKETQYF.

The J gene is TRBJ1-6, the V gene TRBV6-6, with D possibly matching TRBD1 (6 bases). This CDR3 comprises 15 residues. V lost 4 bases and J lost 9, with 16 bases in between. CDR1 MNHNY and CDR2 SVGAGI come from the germline V gene (reference sequence). The CDR3 coding sequence is TGTGCCAGCAGTTCTTCAACAGGGAGAGCTTCACCCCTCCACTTT. It codes for CASSSSTGRASPLHF.

The genes are TRBV4-1 and TRBJ2-3; 11 bases line up with TRBD2. V shed 5 bases and J 5 bases; nucleotides not matched to a gene: 15. In germline, CDR1 is MGHRA, CDR2 YSYEKL. The CDR3 consists of 18 residues. The CDR3 sequence: CASSTRYSGGALGDTQYF. CDR3 bases: TGCGCCAGCAGCACAAGATATAGCGGGGGGGCCTTGGGAGATACGCAGTATTTT.

The rearrangement links TRBV3-1 (or the pseudogene TRBV3-2) to TRBJ1-1; tentative D call: TRBD1 (5 bases). The CDR3 consists of 12 residues. From germline, CDR1 is LGHDT and CDR2 YNNKEL (reference sequence). V lost 1 base to trimming and J lost 7 bases, with 7 bases between them. The CDR3 region is CASSQGGREAFF. CDR3 sequence (DNA): TGTGCCAGCAGCCAAGGGGGCCGTGAAGCTTTCTTT.

The chain recombines TRBV2 with TRBJ1-3, with a weak D call TRBD1 (6 bases). V lost 7 bases to trimming and J lost 2 bases, with 15 bases between them. The CDR3 runs 15 residues. The V gene's germline CDR1 is SNHLY and CDR2 FYNNEI. CDR3 in amino acids: CASTQQGEAGNTIYF. CDR3 nucleotide sequence: TGTGCCAGCACCCAACAGGGAGAGGCTGGAAACACCATATATTTT.

This sequence joins TRBV6-5 and TRBJ1-1; D is unresolved. The V gene lost 6 bases and the J gene lost 5 bases, with 16 bases spanning the gap. The germline V gene has CDR1 MNHEY and CDR2 SVGAGI. This CDR3 region has 14 residues. CDR3 amino acids: CASRYGTAGTEAFF. The DNA for the CDR3 is TGTGCCAGCAGGTACGGAACAGCGGGGACTGAAGCTTTCTTT.

The V call is TRBV27, the J call TRBJ1-1, with 9 positions matching TRBD1. Germline CDR1 is MNHEY and CDR2 is SMNVEV (reference sequence). V shed 8 bases and J 10 bases; nucleotides not matched to a gene: 14. There are 14 residues in the CDR3. The DNA for the CDR3 is TGTGCCAGCGCCAGGGACAGGGAATCGTATGTAGCTTTCTTT. Encoded protein: CASARDRESYVAFF.

This clone has a single count. The chain carries TRBV13 and TRBJ1-1, with TRBD1 matching over 10 bases. The CDR3 spans 23 residues. V lost 2 bases to trimming and J lost 0 bases; unmatched junction nucleotides: 24. Germline V gene data show CDR1 as PRHDT and CDR2 as FYEKMQ (reference sequence). The DNA for the CDR3 is TGTGCCAGCAGCTTAAGGCGGTATGTCCGGGACAGGGGTGTCCCTCGAATGAACACTGAAGCTTTCTTT. Translated: CASSLRRYVRDRGVPRMNTEAFF. Full variable domain (remainder filled in from reference TRBV13 and TRBJ1-1): AAGVIQSPRHLIKEKRETATLKCYPIPRHDTVYWYQQGPGQDPQFLISFYEKMQSDKGSIPDRFSAQQFSDYHSELNMSSLELGDSALYFCASSLRRYVRDRGVPRMNTEAFFGQGTRLTVV.